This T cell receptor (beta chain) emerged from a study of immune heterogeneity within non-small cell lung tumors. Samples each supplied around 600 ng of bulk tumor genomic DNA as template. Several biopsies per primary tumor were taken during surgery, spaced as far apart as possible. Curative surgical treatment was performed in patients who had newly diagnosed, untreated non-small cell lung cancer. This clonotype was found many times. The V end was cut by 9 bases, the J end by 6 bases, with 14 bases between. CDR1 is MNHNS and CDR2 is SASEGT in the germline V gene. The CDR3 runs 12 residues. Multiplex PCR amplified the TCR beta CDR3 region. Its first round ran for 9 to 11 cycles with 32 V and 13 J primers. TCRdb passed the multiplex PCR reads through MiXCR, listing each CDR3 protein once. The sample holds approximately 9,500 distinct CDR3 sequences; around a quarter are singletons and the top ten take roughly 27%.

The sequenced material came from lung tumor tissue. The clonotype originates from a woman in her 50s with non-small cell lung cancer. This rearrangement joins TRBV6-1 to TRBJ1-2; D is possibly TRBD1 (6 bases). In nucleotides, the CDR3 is TGTGCCAGTAAGGGGGGGGGCGATGGCTACACCTTC. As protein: CASKGGGDGYTF.